A selection of T cell receptor beta chains follows, all from one sample in a study of a mutant IDH1 vaccine in newly diagnosed glioma. Sequencing was performed with immunoSEQ multiplex PCR; in TCRdb, only in-frame clones are kept and a portion is missing. The sample has approximately 44,000 clones, about 79% seen once. Antigens for these TCRs are unknown. Specimen: PBMCs, collected from a glioma patient whose treatment included an IDH1 peptide vaccine. The receptors shown here come from a man aged 35 to 55 with glioma. Both conserved end residues are part of each CDR3. The order of the fields is J gene, V gene, clone size, D gene, CDR3 DNA, CDR3 protein. A D gene is named only where the DNA matches it firmly. For some rows the clone size is stated as once, few or many, or as a class when expanded; others skip it.

TRBJ1-5	TRBV5-5	.	.	TGTGCCAGCAGCTTGGCTTTACAGCTGAATCAGCCCCAGCATTTT	CASSLALQLNQPQHF
TRBJ2-1	TRBV19	.	.	TGTGCCAGTAGTACCCCCGAGGGTAGCTCCTACAATGAGCAGTTCTTC	CASSTPEGSSYNEQFF
TRBJ2-7	TRBV28	.	.	TGTGCCAGCCAGTCGATGGGTTCCTACGAGCAGTACTTC	CASQSMGSYEQYF
TRBJ2-1	TRBV4-3	.	.	TGCGCCAGCAGTCCTGGGTGGGGACCGCTCAATGAGCAGTTCTTC	CASSPGWGPLNEQFF
TRBJ1-1	TRBV6-6	once	.	TGTGCCAGCACCTGGACAGAATTGAACACTGAAGCTTTCTTT	CASTWTELNTEAFF
TRBJ1-1	TRBV19	.	.	TGTGCCAGTAGTATGACGGTGAAGGACACTGAAGCTTTCTTT	CASSMTVKDTEAFF
TRBJ2-7	TRBV27	.	.	TGTGCCAGCAGTTTAGAGGGAAGGCAGTACTTC	CASSLEGRQYF
TRBJ2-7	TRBV11-2	once	TRBD2	TGTGCCAGCAGCCTCGGGACTAGCGGATATTACGAGCAGTACTTC	CASSLGTSGYYEQYF
TRBJ2-6	TRBV6-1	.	.	TGTGCCAGCAGTGTTTCGAGGGTTCCTGGGGCCAACGTCCTGACTTTC	CASSVSRVPGANVLTF
TRBJ2-5	TRBV18	.	.	TGTGCCAGCTCCCCGGGCTTAGGAGAGACCCAGTACTTC	CASSPGLGETQYF
TRBJ1-1	TRBV4-1	few	.	TGCGCCAGCAGCCAAGCCGGTAACACTGAAGCTTTCTTT	CASSQAGNTEAFF
TRBJ1-5	TRBV7-9	.	.	TGTGCCAGCAGCTTAGCTGGCAGGGAAGTTCAGCCCCAGCATTTT	CASSLAGREVQPQHF
TRBJ2-5	TRBV2	.	TRBD2	TGTGCCAGCAGTGGTGGATGGGAGGGAGAGACCCAGTACTTC	CASSGGWEGETQYF
TRBJ2-3	TRBV7-9	once	.	TGTGCCAGCAGCTCCGATGATAGAGATACGCAGTATTTT	CASSSDDRDTQYF
TRBJ2-1	TRBV7-9	.	TRBD1	TGTGCCAGCAGCCTGACCCCGGGACAGTGGAACGGTGAGCAGTTCTTC	CASSLTPGQWNGEQFF
TRBJ1-4	TRBV11-2	.	TRBD1	TGTGCCAGCAGCCCGACACAGGGGGCGGCTAATGAAAAACTGTTTTTT	CASSPTQGAANEKLFF
TRBJ2-1	TRBV6-5	.	.	TGTGCCAGCAGTTCCGAAAGGCCCACTAGCAATGAGCAGTTCTTC	CASSSERPTSNEQFF